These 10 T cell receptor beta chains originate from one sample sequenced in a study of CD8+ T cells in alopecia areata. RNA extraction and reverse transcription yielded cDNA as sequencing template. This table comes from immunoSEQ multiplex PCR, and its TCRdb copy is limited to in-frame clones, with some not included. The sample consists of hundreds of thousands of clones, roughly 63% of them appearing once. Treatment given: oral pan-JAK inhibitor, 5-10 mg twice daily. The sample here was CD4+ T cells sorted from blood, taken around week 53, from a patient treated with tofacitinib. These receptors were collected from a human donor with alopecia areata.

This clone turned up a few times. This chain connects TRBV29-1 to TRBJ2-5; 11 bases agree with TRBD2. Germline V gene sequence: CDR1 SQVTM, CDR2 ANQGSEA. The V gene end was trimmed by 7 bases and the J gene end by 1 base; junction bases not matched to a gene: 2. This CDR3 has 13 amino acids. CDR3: CSGGLAVQETQYF. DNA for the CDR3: TGCAGCGGGGGACTAGCGGTCCAAGAGACCCAGTACTTC.

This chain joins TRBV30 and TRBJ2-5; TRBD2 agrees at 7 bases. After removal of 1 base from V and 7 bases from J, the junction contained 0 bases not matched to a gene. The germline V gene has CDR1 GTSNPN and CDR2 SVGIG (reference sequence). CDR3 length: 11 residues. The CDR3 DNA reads TGTGCCTGGAGTGGCGGGGGGACCCAGTACTTC. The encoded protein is CAWSGGGTQYF.

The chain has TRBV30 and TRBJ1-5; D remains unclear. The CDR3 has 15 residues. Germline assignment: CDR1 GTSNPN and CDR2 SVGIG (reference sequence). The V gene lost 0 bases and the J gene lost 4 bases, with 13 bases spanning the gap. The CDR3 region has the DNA TGTGCCTGGAGTGTATTCCTTGATAGGAATCAGCCCCAGCATTTT. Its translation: CAWSVFLDRNQPQHF.

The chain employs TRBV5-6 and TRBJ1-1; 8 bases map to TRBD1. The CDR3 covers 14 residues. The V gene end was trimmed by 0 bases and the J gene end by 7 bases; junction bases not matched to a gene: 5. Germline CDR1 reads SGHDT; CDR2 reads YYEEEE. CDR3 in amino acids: CASSLVHRGYEAFF. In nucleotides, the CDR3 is TGTGCCAGCAGCTTGGTGCACAGGGGGTATGAAGCTTTCTTT.

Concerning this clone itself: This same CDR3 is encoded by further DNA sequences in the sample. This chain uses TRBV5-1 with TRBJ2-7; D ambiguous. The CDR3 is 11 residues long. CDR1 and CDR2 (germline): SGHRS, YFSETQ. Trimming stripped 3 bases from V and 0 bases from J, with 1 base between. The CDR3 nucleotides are TGCGCCAGCAGCTCCTCCTACGAGCAGTACTTC. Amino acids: CASSSSYEQYF.

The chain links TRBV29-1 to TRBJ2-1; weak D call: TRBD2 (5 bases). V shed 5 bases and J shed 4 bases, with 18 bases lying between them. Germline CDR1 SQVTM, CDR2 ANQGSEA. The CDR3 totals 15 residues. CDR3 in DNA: TGCAGCGTTACCGGTGCGGGTCAAATATACAATGAGCAGTTCTTC. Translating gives CSVTGAGQIYNEQFF.

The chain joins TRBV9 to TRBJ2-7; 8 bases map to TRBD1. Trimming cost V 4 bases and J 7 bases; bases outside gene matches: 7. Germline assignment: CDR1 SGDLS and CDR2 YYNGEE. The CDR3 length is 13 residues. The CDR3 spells CASSTSQGGEQYF. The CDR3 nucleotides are TGTGCCAGCAGCACGTCACAGGGGGGAGAGCAGTACTTC.

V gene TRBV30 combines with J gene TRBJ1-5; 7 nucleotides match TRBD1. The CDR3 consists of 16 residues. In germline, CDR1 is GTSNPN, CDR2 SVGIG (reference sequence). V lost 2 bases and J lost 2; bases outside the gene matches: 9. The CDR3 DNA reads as TGTGCCTGGAGTTCTTTACAGGGGAAGGGCAATCAGCCCCAGCATTTT. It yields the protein CAWSSLQGKGNQPQHF. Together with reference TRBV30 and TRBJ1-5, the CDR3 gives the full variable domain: SQTIHQWPATLVQPVGSPLSLECTVEGTSNPNLYWYRQAAGRGLQLLFYSVGIGQISSEVPQNLSASRPQDRQFILSSKKLLLSDSGFYLCAWSSLQGKGNQPQHFGDGTRLSIL.

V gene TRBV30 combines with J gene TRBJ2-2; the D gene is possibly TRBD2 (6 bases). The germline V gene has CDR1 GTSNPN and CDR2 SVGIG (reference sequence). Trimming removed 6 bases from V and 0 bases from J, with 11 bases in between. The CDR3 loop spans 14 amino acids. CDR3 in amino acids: CACPGLTNTGELFF. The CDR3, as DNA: TGTGCCTGTCCGGGACTGACGAACACCGGGGAGCTGTTTTTT.

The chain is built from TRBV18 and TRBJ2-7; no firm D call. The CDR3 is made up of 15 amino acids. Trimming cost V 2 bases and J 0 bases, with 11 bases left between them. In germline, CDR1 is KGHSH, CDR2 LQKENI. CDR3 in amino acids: CASSPFSESSYEQYF. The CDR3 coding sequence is TGTGCCAGCTCACCATTTAGTGAAAGCTCCTACGAGCAGTACTTC.